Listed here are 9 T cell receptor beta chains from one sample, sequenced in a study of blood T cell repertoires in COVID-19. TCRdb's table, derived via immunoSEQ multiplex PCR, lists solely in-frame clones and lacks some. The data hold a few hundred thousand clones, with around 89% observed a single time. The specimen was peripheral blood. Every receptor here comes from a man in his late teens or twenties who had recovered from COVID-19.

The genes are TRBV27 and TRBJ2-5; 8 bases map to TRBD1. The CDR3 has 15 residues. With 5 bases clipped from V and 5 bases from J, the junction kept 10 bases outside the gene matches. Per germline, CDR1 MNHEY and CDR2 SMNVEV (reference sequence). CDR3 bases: TGTGCCAGCAGTCTCTGGACAGGGCCGGGGGAGACCCAGTACTTC. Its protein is CASSLWTGPGETQYF.

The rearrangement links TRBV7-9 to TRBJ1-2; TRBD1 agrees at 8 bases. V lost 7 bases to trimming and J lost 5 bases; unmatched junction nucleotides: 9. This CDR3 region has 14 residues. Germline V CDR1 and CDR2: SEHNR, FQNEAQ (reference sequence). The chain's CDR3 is CASTLDRGSYGYTF. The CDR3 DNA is TGTGCCAGCACCCTCGACAGGGGAAGTTATGGCTACACCTTC.

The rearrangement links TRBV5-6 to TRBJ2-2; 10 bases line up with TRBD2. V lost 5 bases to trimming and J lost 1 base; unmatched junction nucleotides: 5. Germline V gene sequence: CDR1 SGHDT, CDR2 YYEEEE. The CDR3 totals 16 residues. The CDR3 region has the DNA TGTGCCAGCAGTTTAGCGGGGGGTTTGAACACCGGGGAGCTGTTTTTT. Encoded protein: CASSLAGGLNTGELFF.

CDR3 protein: CASSVTANTGELFF. The CDR3 DNA is TGTGCCAGCAGCGTTACAGCGAACACCGGGGAGCTGTTTTTT. The gene calls are TRBV7-6 and TRBJ2-2; D gene uncertain. The germline V and J ends were trimmed by 5 bases and 0 bases, with 7 bases remaining between them. This CDR3 contains 14 residues. In germline, CDR1 is SGHVS, CDR2 FNYEAQ.

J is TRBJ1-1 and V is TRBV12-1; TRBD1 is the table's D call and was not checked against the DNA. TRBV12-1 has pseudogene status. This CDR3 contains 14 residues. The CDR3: CASSFTGGPPEAFF. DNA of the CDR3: TGTGCCAGCAGCTTTACAGGGGGCCCCCCTGAAGCTTTCTTT.

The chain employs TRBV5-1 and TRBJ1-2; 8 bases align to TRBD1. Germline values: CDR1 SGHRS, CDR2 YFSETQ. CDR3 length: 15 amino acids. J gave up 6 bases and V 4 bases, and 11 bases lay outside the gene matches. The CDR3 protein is CASSPPTTGANGYTF. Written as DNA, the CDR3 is TGCGCCAGCAGCCCGCCGACGACAGGGGCCAATGGCTACACCTTC.

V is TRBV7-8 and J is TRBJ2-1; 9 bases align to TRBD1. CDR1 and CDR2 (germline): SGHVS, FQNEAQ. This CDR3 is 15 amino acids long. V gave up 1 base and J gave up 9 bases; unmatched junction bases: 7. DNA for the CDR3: TGTGCCAGCAGCTTAGTGGGACAGGGAACTAGTGAGCAGTTCTTC. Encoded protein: CASSLVGQGTSEQFF.

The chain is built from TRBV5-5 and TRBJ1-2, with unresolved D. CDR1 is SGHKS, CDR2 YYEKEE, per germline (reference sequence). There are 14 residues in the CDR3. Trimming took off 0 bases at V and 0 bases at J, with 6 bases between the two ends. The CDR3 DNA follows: TGTGCCAGCAGCTTGGGTTCCGCTAACTATGGCTACACCTTC. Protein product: CASSLGSANYGYTF.

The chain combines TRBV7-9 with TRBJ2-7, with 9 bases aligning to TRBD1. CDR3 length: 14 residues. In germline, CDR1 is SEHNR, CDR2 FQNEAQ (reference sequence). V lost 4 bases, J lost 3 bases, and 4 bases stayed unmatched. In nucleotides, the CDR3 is TGTGCCAGCAGCTCGGGACAGGGTATCTACGAGCAGTACTTC. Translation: CASSSGQGIYEQYF.